Listed below are T cell receptor beta chains from one sample, sequenced in a study of cytomegalovirus exposure and HLA in healthy donors. Profiling relied on immunoSEQ multiplex PCR, and the TCRdb table lists in-frame clones only, not all of them. The listing records over 20,000 clones. Sequencing input: PBMCs. These receptors originate from a man in his 60s in good health and CMV-seropositive. Each CDR3 is given with its conserved first and last residue. D genes are given only for firm matches.

v_gene	d_gene	j_gene	CDR3aa	CDR3nt
TRBV25-1	.	TRBJ1-2	CASSSGGGNGYTF	TGTGCCAGCAGTTCCGGGGGGGGGAATGGCTACACCTTC
TRBV5-3	TRBD1	TRBJ2-5	CARSPGQGGETQYF	TGTGCCAGAAGCCCTGGACAGGGGGGGGAGACCCAGTACTTC
TRBV18	.	TRBJ2-5	CASSLSRLGAQETQYF	TGTGCCAGCTCACTATCTAGACTAGGGGCTCAAGAGACCCAGTACTTC
TRBV7-2	.	TRBJ2-1	CASSGAYNEQFF	TGTGCCAGCAGCGGGGCATACAATGAGCAGTTCTTC
TRBV2	.	TRBJ1-5	CASSEEGGLNQPQHF	TGTGCCAGCAGTGAAGAGGGAGGACTCAATCAGCCCCAGCATTTT
TRBV2	.	TRBJ1-1	CASRQTGVDTEAFF	TGTGCCAGCAGACAGACAGGAGTCGACACTGAAGCTTTCTTT
TRBV6-1	.	TRBJ1-5	CASSEGGVNQPQHF	TGTGCCAGCAGTGAAGGGGGCGTCAATCAGCCCCAGCATTTT
TRBV15	.	TRBJ1-1	CATRDQVSTEAFF	TGTGCCACCAGGGATCAGGTTAGCACTGAAGCTTTCTTT
TRBV5-5	TRBD1	TRBJ1-2	CASSLGTGANYGYTF	TGTGCCAGCAGCTTGGGGACAGGGGCTAACTATGGCTACACCTTC
TRBV29-1	.	TRBJ1-1	CSVTQGRKDTEAFF	TGCAGCGTGACTCAGGGAAGAAAGGACACTGAAGCTTTCTTT
TRBV30	.	TRBJ2-3	CAWSGVARNTQYF	TGTGCCTGGAGTGGGGTAGCGAGGAATACGCAGTATTTT
TRBV5-1	.	TRBJ1-1	CASSLAGGDTEAFF	TGCGCCAGCAGCTTGGCGGGGGGGGACACTGAAGCTTTCTTT
TRBV6-6	.	TRBJ1-1	CASSYAGVNTEAFF	TGTGCCAGCAGTTACGCAGGGGTGAACACTGAAGCTTTCTTT
TRBV30	TRBD1	TRBJ1-5	CAWSTYRQGASGNQPQHF	TGTGCCTGGAGTACATACCGACAGGGGGCGAGTGGCAATCAGCCCCAGCATTTT
TRBV30	.	TRBJ1-1	CASRDMNTEAFF	TGTGCCTCGAGGGACATGAACACTGAAGCTTTCTTT
TRBV6-1	TRBD1	TRBJ1-1	CASSVAGGNTEAFF	TGTGCCAGCAGTGTGGCAGGGGGGAACACTGAAGCTTTCTTT
TRBV7-9	.	TRBJ2-1	CASSLAAGLNNEQFF	TGTGCCAGCAGCTTAGCGGCGGGATTGAACAATGAGCAGTTCTTC
TRBV6-1	TRBD2	TRBJ2-7	CASSRTSYLYEQYF	TGTGCCAGCAGCCGGACTAGTTACCTCTACGAGCAGTACTTC
TRBV27	.	TRBJ2-7	CASSLGLAYYEQYF	TGTGCCAGCAGTTTGGGGCTAGCGTACTACGAGCAGTACTTC
TRBV9	TRBD2	TRBJ2-3	CASSISGKEDTQYF	TGTGCCAGCAGCATTAGCGGGAAGGAAGATACGCAGTATTTT
TRBV7-9	.	TRBJ1-2	CASEDLTGSSYGYTF	TGTGCCAGCGAAGACTTAACAGGGTCGAGCTATGGCTACACCTTC
TRBV6-5	.	TRBJ1-2	CASRLGQSGYTF	TGTGCCAGCAGACTCGGACAGTCTGGCTACACCTTC
TRBV5-1	.	TRBJ2-1	CASSPRATGYNEQFF	TGCGCCAGCAGCCCCAGGGCGACCGGCTACAATGAGCAGTTCTTC
TRBV6-1	TRBD1	TRBJ2-1	CASSVSTDRGDEQFF	TGTGCCAGCAGTGTCTCAACCGACAGGGGCGATGAGCAGTTCTTC
TRBV29-1	.	TRBJ1-2	CSVAGGGYGYTF	TGCAGCGTTGCGGGGGGGGGCTATGGCTACACCTTC
TRBV7-2	TRBD2	TRBJ2-7	CASSLVPGGTYEQYF	TGTGCCAGCAGCTTAGTTCCGGGAGGGACCTACGAGCAGTACTTC
TRBV6-1	TRBD1	TRBJ1-4	CASSDTQGEKLFF	TGTGCCAGCAGCGATACACAGGGGGAAAAACTGTTTTTT
TRBV9	TRBD1	TRBJ1-4	CASSVDGTGEEKLFF	TGTGCCAGCAGCGTAGACGGGACAGGGGAAGAAAAACTGTTTTTT
TRBV19	TRBD2	TRBJ2-5	CASSTGRLAGGETQYF	TGTGCCAGTAGTACCGGCCGACTAGCGGGAGGAGAGACCCAGTACTTC
TRBV29-1	TRBD2	TRBJ2-2	CSVVGTSGSFGELFF	TGCAGCGTTGTGGGGACTAGCGGGAGTTTCGGGGAGCTGTTTTTT
TRBV7-6	TRBD2	TRBJ2-3	CASSSSSGGSTDTQYF	TGTGCCAGCAGCTCATCTAGCGGAGGGAGCACAGATACGCAGTATTTT
TRBV15	TRBD1	TRBJ2-5	CATSRAGQGPAGETQYF	TGTGCCACCAGCAGAGCAGGACAGGGGCCTGCGGGAGAGACCCAGTACTTC
TRBV18	TRBD2	TRBJ2-1	CATRGTSGPYNEQFF	TGTGCCACCAGAGGCACTAGCGGTCCCTACAATGAGCAGTTCTTC
TRBV18	TRBD2	TRBJ2-3	CASSPSASGSSTDTQYF	TGTGCCAGCTCACCATCCGCTAGCGGATCTAGCACAGATACGCAGTATTTT
TRBV6-1	.	TRBJ1-1	CASSESRNTEAFF	TGTGCCAGCAGTGAAAGTAGGAACACTGAAGCTTTCTTT
TRBV5-4	TRBD1	TRBJ1-1	CASSYQGANTEAFF	TGTGCCAGCAGCTATCAGGGGGCGAACACTGAAGCTTTCTTT
TRBV4-2	.	TRBJ2-3	CASSPKLLGSTDTQYF	TGTGCCAGCAGCCCCAAGCTACTAGGTAGCACAGATACGCAGTATTTT
TRBV19	TRBD1	TRBJ2-7	CASSFGQGVSVDEQYF	TGTGCCAGTAGTTTCGGACAGGGGGTTTCAGTTGACGAGCAGTACTTC
TRBV2	.	TRBJ1-1	CASSEGRGTEAFF	TGTGCCAGCAGTGAAGGGAGGGGAACTGAAGCTTTCTTT
TRBV16	.	TRBJ1-1	CASSPSPRHPTGLNTEAFF	TGTGCCAGCAGTCCCTCTCCACGACATCCGACAGGATTGAACACTGAAGCTTTCTTT
TRBV4-2	TRBD2	TRBJ2-7	CASSQDWREAYEQYF	TGTGCCAGCAGCCAAGATTGGCGGGAGGCTTACGAGCAGTACTTC
TRBV4-1	TRBD1	TRBJ1-5	CASSQADRVDQPQHF	TGCGCCAGCAGCCAAGCGGACAGGGTCGATCAGCCCCAGCATTTT
TRBV1	.	TRBJ1-4	CTSLPQQGGDGKLFF	TGCACCAGCTTACCTCAACAGGGAGGGGATGGAAAACTGTTTTTT
TRBV18	.	TRBJ2-2	CASSPPDRSFAGELFF	TGTGCCAGCTCACCACCTGACAGGAGTTTTGCCGGGGAGCTGTTTTTT
TRBV15	.	TRBJ2-2	CATSSLLRGTGELFF	TGTGCCACCAGCAGCCTGCTTCGGGGCACCGGGGAGCTGTTTTTT
TRBV4-2	.	TRBJ1-5	CASSQDLGARQPQHF	TGTGCCAGCAGCCAAGATCTAGGGGCGCGTCAGCCCCAGCATTTT
TRBV30	.	TRBJ1-5	CAWSPGGSISNQPQHF	TGTGCCTGGAGCCCTGGAGGCAGTATTAGCAATCAGCCCCAGCATTTT
TRBV18	.	TRBJ1-2	CASSPGGTYGYTF	TGTGCCAGCTCACCAGGAGGGACCTATGGCTACACCTTC